These 16 T cell receptor beta chains share one sample of origin, sequenced in a study of cytomegalovirus exposure and HLA in healthy donors. The PCR used 60 Vbeta and 13 Jbeta primers. Sequencing was performed with immunoSEQ multiplex PCR; in TCRdb, only in-frame clones are kept and a portion is missing. The sample carries over 150,000 clones, 80% recorded once. Material: PBMCs. The receptors were gathered from a woman in her forties in good health and CMV-seropositive.

The genes are TRBV5-1 and TRBJ1-4; a possible D gene is TRBD1 (6 bases). The CDR3 runs 16 residues. CDR1 and CDR2 from the germline V gene are SGHRS and YFSETQ. V was clipped by 1 base and J by 7 bases, with 17 bases between them. CDR3 nucleotides: TGCGCCAGCAGCTTGACCGGGACACCGGGTAGTGAAAAACTGTTTTTT. It translates to CASSLTGTPGSEKLFF.

This clone has more than one count but fewer than ten. V is TRBV4-1 and J is TRBJ2-3, with 7 bases lining up with TRBD1. V shed 4 bases, J shed 4 bases, and the junction held 8 bases outside the gene matches. This CDR3 has 15 amino acids. The V gene's germline CDR1 is MGHRA and CDR2 YSYEKL. This CDR3 is CASSPGQDGADTQYF. In DNA form, the CDR3 reads TGCGCCAGCAGCCCTGGACAGGACGGAGCAGATACGCAGTATTTT.

This chain uses TRBV7-9 with TRBJ1-2, with D possibly being TRBD1 (6 bases). Between the trimmed V and J ends, which lost 7 bases and 3 bases, there was a span of 18 bases. The germline gives CDR1 SEHNR, CDR2 FQNEAQ (reference sequence). The CDR3 covers 15 residues. In DNA, the CDR3 is TGTGCCAGCACTCCGTCTGGGGGCGTCCACTATGGCTACACCTTC. Encoded protein: CASTPSGGVHYGYTF.

CDR3 region: CGEGEPSYNEQFF. CDR3 DNA sequence: TGCGGCGAGGGGGAGCCTTCCTACAATGAGCAGTTCTTC. This chain connects TRBV5-1 to TRBJ2-1; D possibly corresponds to TRBD1 (6 bases). The germline gives CDR1 SGHRS, CDR2 YFSETQ. The CDR3 length is 13 residues.

This clone was detected only a few times. V usage is TRBV5-4 and J usage is TRBJ1-1, with 9 bases lining up with TRBD1. CDR3 size: 15 residues. The V gene end was trimmed by 4 bases and the J gene end by 3 bases; junction bases not matched to a gene: 7. From germline, CDR1 is SGHNT and CDR2 YYREEE (reference sequence). The CDR3 loop is CASSPPGQGYTEAFF. CDR3 in DNA: TGTGCCAGCAGCCCGCCGGGACAGGGTTACACTGAAGCTTTCTTT.

The count of this clone is one. This chain uses TRBV7-9 with TRBJ2-1; 11 bases align to TRBD1. The CDR3 contains 15 residues. V lost 5 bases and J lost 3; bases outside the gene matches: 3. Looked up from germline, CDR1 is SEHNR and CDR2 is FQNEAQ (reference sequence). The CDR3 coding sequence is TGTGCCAGCAGCACCGGGACAGGGGGCTACAATGAGCAGTTCTTC. Its translation is CASSTGTGGYNEQFF.

DNA for the CDR3: TGTGCCAGCAGTTTATCCGCAGGGGCGGGTACTGAAGCTTTCTTT. It is translated as CASSLSAGAGTEAFF. V gene TRBV28 combines with J gene TRBJ1-1, with D perhaps TRBD1 (6 bases). Germline V CDR1 and CDR2: MDHEN, SYDVKM. Trimming removed 1 base from V and 5 bases from J, with 14 bases in between. CDR3 length equals 15 residues.

The CDR3 loop reads CASRTGTNQPQHF. The CDR3 DNA is TGTGCCAGTAGGACAGGGACAAATCAGCCCCAGCATTTT. The V call is TRBV2, the J call TRBJ1-5; 8 nucleotides match TRBD1. The CDR3 runs to 13 residues. Germline CDR1 and CDR2: SNHLY and FYNNEI. The ends lost 9 bases at V and 4 bases at J; junction bases unmatched: 5. Supplemented by reference TRBV2 and TRBJ1-5, the full variable domain reads EPEVTQTPSHQVTQMGQEVILRCVPISNHLYFYWYRQILGQKVEFLVSFYNNEISEKSEIFDDQFSVERPDGSNFTLKIRSTKLEDSAMYFCASRTGTNQPQHFGDGTRLSIL.

This sequence joins TRBV18 and TRBJ2-3; 9 positions match TRBD2. After removal of 2 bases from V and 4 bases from J, the junction contained 7 bases not matched to a gene. The CDR3 totals 16 residues. Germline V CDR1 and CDR2: KGHSH, LQKENI. The CDR3 DNA is TGTGCCAGCTCACCAGGAGTAGCGGGAGTGGCAGATACGCAGTATTTT. Translation: CASSPGVAGVADTQYF.

This clone was detected only a few times. The chain links TRBV9 to TRBJ2-2, with TRBD1 matching 9 bases. The CDR3 extends over 15 amino acids. Germline V CDR1 and CDR2: SGDLS, YYNGEE. The V and J ends lost 5 bases and 5 bases, in that order; junction bases with no gene match: 7. The CDR3: CASSGGQGRTGELFF. DNA of the CDR3: TGTGCCAGCAGTGGGGGACAGGGAAGAACCGGGGAGCTGTTTTTT.

The genes are TRBV7-6 and TRBJ2-7; TRBD2 might be the D (6 bases). Germline V gene data show CDR1 as SGHVS and CDR2 as FNYEAQ. V was cut by 6 bases and J by 6 bases, with 15 bases left in between. The CDR3 totals 13 residues. The CDR3 spells CASSSDGTLEQYF. The DNA of the CDR3 is TGTGCCAGCAGTTCAGACGGGACTCTCGAGCAGTACTTC.

The genes are TRBV11-1 and TRBJ1-1; D gene ambiguous. V was clipped by 2 bases and J by 1 base, with 17 bases between them. Germline V gene sequence: CDR1 SGHAT, CDR2 FQDESV (reference sequence). The CDR3 covers 17 residues. The CDR3 DNA reads as TGTGCCAGCAGCTTACCGACTCCCATTACACAGAACACTGAAGCTTTCTTT. It translates to CASSLPTPITQNTEAFF.

V usage is TRBV25-1 and J usage is TRBJ1-4; D is unresolved. This CDR3 has 12 amino acids. Looked up from germline, CDR1 is MGHDK and CDR2 is SYGVNS. With 6 bases removed from V and 6 bases from J, the gap between germline ends came to 8 bases. CDR3 sequence reads: CASRRGYEKLFF. The CDR3 nucleotides are TGTGCCAGCAGACGCGGTTATGAAAAACTGTTTTTT.

V and J are TRBV29-1 and TRBJ2-7; the match to TRBD2 covers 9 bases. Germline-derived CDR1 and CDR2 are SQVTM and ANQGSEA. The CDR3 loop spans 15 amino acids. V trimming: 2 bases; J trimming: 5 bases; junction bases outside the gene matches: 10. This CDR3 is CSVEYAGGPGNEQYF. The CDR3, as DNA: TGCAGCGTTGAATATGCGGGAGGGCCGGGAAACGAGCAGTACTTC.

The chain recombines TRBV27 with TRBJ2-1, with D possibly matching TRBD1 (6 bases). CDR1 and CDR2 from the germline V gene are MNHEY and SMNVEV (reference sequence). This CDR3 is built from 15 residues. Between the trimmed V and J ends, which lost 6 bases and 9 bases, there was a span of 21 bases. The CDR3 coding sequence is TGTGCCAGCAGCTCACAGGACAGCTACTATGGTGAGCAGTTCTTC. Its protein product is CASSSQDSYYGEQFF.

This chain's CDR3 is CASSLRSHRTDTQYF. In DNA, the CDR3 is TGTGCCAGCAGCTTAAGGAGCCACCGCACAGATACGCAGTATTTT. The chain links TRBV11-3 to TRBJ2-3; no firm D call. The CDR3 covers 15 residues. V dropped 2 bases and J dropped 1 base, with 10 bases sitting between them. Per the germline V gene, CDR1 is SGHNT and CDR2 is YENEEA.